This T cell receptor (beta chain) stems from a study of cytomegalovirus exposure and HLA in healthy donors. General study results and limits: A reported reduction in N-insertions relative to the 666-donor mean was seen in an Asian-associated ancestry cluster in a later analysis. Productive rates of about 87% or about 30% were seen for most TCR beta V segments in an earlier analysis. Clonal expansion was found to be greater in HLA-associated TCR beta chains than in equally common others in a later analysis.

Trimming took 0 bases from V and 5 from J, leaving 8 bases between them. The CDR3 length is 14 residues. Germline V gene data show CDR1 as LNHNV and CDR2 as YYDKDF (reference sequence). In regard to this clone: Its antigen is unknown.

Primers for the PCR totalled 60 Vbeta and 13 Jbeta. TCRdb's table, derived via immunoSEQ multiplex PCR, lists solely in-frame clones and lacks some. The sample contains some 65,000 clones, over 50% of which appear only once. This clonotype was sampled from a man under 40 in good health and CMV-seronegative. Material: PBMCs. V is TRBV15 and J is TRBJ2-1, with D maybe TRBD2 (6 bases). CDR3 bases: TGTGCCACCAGCAGAGATGGGGGGAACAATGAGCAGTTCTTC. As protein: CATSRDGGNNEQFF.